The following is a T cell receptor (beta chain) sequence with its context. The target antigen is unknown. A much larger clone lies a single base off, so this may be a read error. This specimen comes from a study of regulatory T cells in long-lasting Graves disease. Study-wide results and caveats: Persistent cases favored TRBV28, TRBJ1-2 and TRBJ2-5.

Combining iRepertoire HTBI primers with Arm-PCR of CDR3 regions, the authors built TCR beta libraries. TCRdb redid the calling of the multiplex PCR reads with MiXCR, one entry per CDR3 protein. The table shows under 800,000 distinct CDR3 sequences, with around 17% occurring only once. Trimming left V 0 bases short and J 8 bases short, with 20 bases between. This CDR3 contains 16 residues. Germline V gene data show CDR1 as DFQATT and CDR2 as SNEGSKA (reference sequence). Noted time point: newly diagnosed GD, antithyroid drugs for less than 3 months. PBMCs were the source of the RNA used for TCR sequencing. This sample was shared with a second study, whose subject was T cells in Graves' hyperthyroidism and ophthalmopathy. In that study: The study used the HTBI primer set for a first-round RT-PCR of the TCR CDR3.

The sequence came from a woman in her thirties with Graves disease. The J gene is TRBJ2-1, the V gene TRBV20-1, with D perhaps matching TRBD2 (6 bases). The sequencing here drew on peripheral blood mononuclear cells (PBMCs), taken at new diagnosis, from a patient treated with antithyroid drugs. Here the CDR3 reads CSARDGVVAGRHEQFF. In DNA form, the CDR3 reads TGCAGTGCTAGAGATGGGGTCGTCGCGGGACGGCATGAGCAGTTCTTC.